These T cell receptor beta chains were read from a single sample in a study of T cells in localized non-small cell lung cancer. Clones were read by immunoSEQ multiplex PCR, and TCRdb kept only the in-frame ones, dropping some. The sample carries 35,000 to 50,000 clones, more than 75% recorded once. Source: PBMCs, taken before any cancer treatment. The receptors stem from a woman aged 35-75 years with stage II squamous cell lung carcinoma. CDR3s include the opening cysteine and the closing phenylalanine or tryptophan. A D gene is named only where the DNA matches it firmly. Size is omitted from some rows. Given values are once, few, many or a class for expanded clones.

cdr3_nt: TGTGCCAGCAGCGTAGTGACTGGAGGGGTTGAGACCCAGTACTTC
cdr3_aa: CASSVVTGGVETQYF
v_call: TRBV9
j_call: TRBJ2-5
cdr3_length: 15
clone_size: -
d_call: -

cdr3_nt: TGTGCCAGCAGTTACTCGTATTCAGACAAAATTCAGCCCCAGCATTTT
cdr3_aa: CASSYSYSDKIQPQHF
v_call: TRBV6-5
j_call: TRBJ1-5
cdr3_length: 16
clone_size: -
d_call: -

cdr3_nt: TGTGCCAGCAGTTACTCGGGTCAGCCCCAGCATTTT
cdr3_aa: CASSYSGQPQHF
v_call: TRBV6-5
j_call: TRBJ1-5
cdr3_length: 12
clone_size: -
d_call: -

cdr3_nt: TGCGCCAGCAGCCAAGTTTTTAGGGGAGGACTAGCGGGAGGGCCCCATGAGCAGTTCTTC
cdr3_aa: CASSQVFRGGLAGGPHEQFF
v_call: TRBV4-3
j_call: TRBJ2-1
cdr3_length: 20
clone_size: -
d_call: TRBD2

cdr3_nt: TGTGCCAGTAGATATGGGGCGGCAGGGGGTGAAAAACTGTTTTTT
cdr3_aa: CASRYGAAGGEKLFF
v_call: TRBV19
j_call: TRBJ1-4
cdr3_length: 15
clone_size: -
d_call: TRBD1

cdr3_nt: TGTGCCAGCAGCACCCAACAGGGGGCCTTTATCGGGGAGCTGTTTTTT
cdr3_aa: CASSTQQGAFIGELFF
v_call: TRBV9
j_call: TRBJ2-2
cdr3_length: 16
clone_size: -
d_call: TRBD1

cdr3_nt: TGTGCCAGCAGCTTGGGCCAGAACAACTATGGCTACACCTTC
cdr3_aa: CASSLGQNNYGYTF
v_call: TRBV5-4
j_call: TRBJ1-2
cdr3_length: 14
clone_size: -
d_call: -

cdr3_nt: TGTGCCAGCAGCTTAGCGAAAGGCCAGGGTGGCTACACCTTC
cdr3_aa: CASSLAKGQGGYTF
v_call: TRBV7-6
j_call: TRBJ1-2
cdr3_length: 14
clone_size: -
d_call: -

cdr3_nt: TGTGCCATCAGCCTCCGGCAGAACACTGAAGCTTTCTTT
cdr3_aa: CAISLRQNTEAFF
v_call: TRBV10-3
j_call: TRBJ1-1
cdr3_length: 13
clone_size: few
d_call: -

cdr3_nt: TGTGCCAGCAGTACGAAGGGGGAGACCCAGTACTTC
cdr3_aa: CASSTKGETQYF
v_call: TRBV28
j_call: TRBJ2-5
cdr3_length: 12
clone_size: -
d_call: -

cdr3_nt: TGTGCCAGCAGTGAAGCGGTAGGCCAGTTAGGGGAAGAGACCCAGTACTTC
cdr3_aa: CASSEAVGQLGEETQYF
v_call: TRBV6-1
j_call: TRBJ2-5
cdr3_length: 17
clone_size: -
d_call: -

cdr3_nt: TGTGCCAGCAGTTTGAGCGGGACGGGACGCTTGCTTTACGAGCAGTACTTC
cdr3_aa: CASSLSGTGRLLYEQYF
v_call: TRBV28
j_call: TRBJ2-7
cdr3_length: 17
clone_size: -
d_call: TRBD2

cdr3_nt: TGCGCCAGCAGCCAAGGACCGGGACCCCTGGGGGGGGAGCAGTACTTC
cdr3_aa: CASSQGPGPLGGEQYF
v_call: TRBV4-3
j_call: TRBJ2-7
cdr3_length: 16
clone_size: many
d_call: TRBD2

cdr3_nt: TGTGCCAGCAGTGAAGCGGGGTCCCCTGAAGCTTTCTTT
cdr3_aa: CASSEAGSPEAFF
v_call: TRBV25-1
j_call: TRBJ1-1
cdr3_length: 13
clone_size: few
d_call: -

cdr3_nt: TGCGCCAGCAGCTCCCCGGGGGGAGATACGCAGTATTTT
cdr3_aa: CASSSPGGDTQYF
v_call: TRBV5-1
j_call: TRBJ2-3
cdr3_length: 13
clone_size: -
d_call: TRBD2

cdr3_nt: TGTGCCAGTAGTGCGCGACGACAGGGGAGCTCCTACGAGCAGTACTTC
cdr3_aa: CASSARRQGSSYEQYF
v_call: TRBV19
j_call: TRBJ2-7
cdr3_length: 16
clone_size: -
d_call: TRBD1

cdr3_nt: TGTGCCAGCAGTTTGGCCCCCAATGAGCAGTTCTTC
cdr3_aa: CASSLAPNEQFF
v_call: TRBV28
j_call: TRBJ2-1
cdr3_length: 12
clone_size: few
d_call: -

cdr3_nt: TGTGCCAGCTCAGGGGAAAGGTCTTTCTACGAGCAGTACTTC
cdr3_aa: CASSGERSFYEQYF
v_call: TRBV6-1
j_call: TRBJ2-7
cdr3_length: 14
clone_size: once
d_call: -

cdr3_nt: TGTGCCAGCAGCTATTTCTCAGAGCCTGGGGCCAACGTCCTGACTTTC
cdr3_aa: CASSYFSEPGANVLTF
v_call: TRBV5-6
j_call: TRBJ2-6
cdr3_length: 16
clone_size: -
d_call: -

cdr3_nt: TGTGCCAGCAGTTTAGAACAGGGGCGGGCAGATACGCAGTATTTT
cdr3_aa: CASSLEQGRADTQYF
v_call: TRBV28
j_call: TRBJ2-3
cdr3_length: 15
clone_size: -
d_call: TRBD1

cdr3_nt: TGTGCCAGCAGTTTAGATTTTGGACAGATCCAGCCCCAGCATTTT
cdr3_aa: CASSLDFGQIQPQHF
v_call: TRBV28
j_call: TRBJ1-5
cdr3_length: 15
clone_size: -
d_call: -

cdr3_nt: TGTGCCAGCTCACCACCACAGGGGGCGGAGACCCAGTACTTC
cdr3_aa: CASSPPQGAETQYF
v_call: TRBV18
j_call: TRBJ2-5
cdr3_length: 14
clone_size: few
d_call: TRBD1

cdr3_nt: TGTGCCAGCAGCTTGGAGGCGAACACTGAAGCTTTCTTT
cdr3_aa: CASSLEANTEAFF
v_call: TRBV7-3
j_call: TRBJ1-1
cdr3_length: 13
clone_size: -
d_call: -

cdr3_nt: TGCGCCAGCAGCTTGGAAGAGGGGGCGTCTTTTGAAGCTTTCTTT
cdr3_aa: CASSLEEGASFEAFF
v_call: TRBV5-1
j_call: TRBJ1-1
cdr3_length: 15
clone_size: -
d_call: TRBD1

cdr3_nt: TGTGCCAGTAGTCGGCTAGGGGAAGAGACCCAGTACTTC
cdr3_aa: CASSRLGEETQYF
v_call: TRBV19
j_call: TRBJ2-5
cdr3_length: 13
clone_size: few
d_call: -

cdr3_nt: TGTGCCAGCACCAATACCCCAGGTGAAGCTTTCTTT
cdr3_aa: CASTNTPGEAFF
v_call: TRBV28
j_call: TRBJ1-1
cdr3_length: 12
clone_size: -
d_call: -

cdr3_nt: TGTGCCAGCACCTTTAAGGGCTTAGGGACCCAGTACTTC
cdr3_aa: CASTFKGLGTQYF
v_call: TRBV7-9
j_call: TRBJ2-5
cdr3_length: 13
clone_size: once
d_call: -

cdr3_nt: TGCGCCAGCAGCCCCCAGGAGCGGTCCTACAATGAGCAGTTCTTC
cdr3_aa: CASSPQERSYNEQFF
v_call: TRBV4-1
j_call: TRBJ2-1
cdr3_length: 15
clone_size: -
d_call: -

cdr3_nt: TGTGCCAGCAGCCGTGGGGCGGGAGCGGGGGGAGAGACCCAGTACTTC
cdr3_aa: CASSRGAGAGGETQYF
v_call: TRBV7-2
j_call: TRBJ2-5
cdr3_length: 16
clone_size: -
d_call: TRBD2

cdr3_nt: TGTGCCAGCAGCTTTGGCGGGAGTATAAATGAGCAGTTCTTC
cdr3_aa: CASSFGGSINEQFF
v_call: TRBV7-6
j_call: TRBJ2-1
cdr3_length: 14
clone_size: -
d_call: TRBD2

cdr3_nt: TGTGCCAGCAGTGGACAGGGGAGTCAGCCCCAGCATTTT
cdr3_aa: CASSGQGSQPQHF
v_call: TRBV6-1
j_call: TRBJ1-5
cdr3_length: 13
clone_size: -
d_call: TRBD1

cdr3_nt: TGCGCCAGCAGCCAAGATCAATCAGCATTTATTGTTAGCAGGGAAGCTTTCTTT
cdr3_aa: CASSQDQSAFIVSREAFF
v_call: TRBV4-1
j_call: TRBJ1-1
cdr3_length: 18
clone_size: -
d_call: -

cdr3_nt: TGTGCCAGCAGTTTACCCAGCCTTAGCTCCTACGAGCAGTACTTC
cdr3_aa: CASSLPSLSSYEQYF
v_call: TRBV28
j_call: TRBJ2-7
cdr3_length: 15
clone_size: few
d_call: -

cdr3_nt: TGTGCCACCAGACTAGCGGGGGGCTTCCAAGAGACCCAGTACTTC
cdr3_aa: CATRLAGGFQETQYF
v_call: TRBV19
j_call: TRBJ2-5
cdr3_length: 15
clone_size: -
d_call: TRBD2

cdr3_nt: TGCGCCAGCAGCCCGGGTTTGATTGGGACTACCCAAGAGACCCAGTACTTC
cdr3_aa: CASSPGLIGTTQETQYF
v_call: TRBV5-1
j_call: TRBJ2-5
cdr3_length: 17
clone_size: -
d_call: TRBD2

cdr3_nt: TGTGCCAGTTTTTCGGGGGAAGCAACTAATGAAAAACTGTTTTTT
cdr3_aa: CASFSGEATNEKLFF
v_call: TRBV6-1
j_call: TRBJ1-4
cdr3_length: 15
clone_size: -
d_call: -

cdr3_nt: TGCAGTGCCACTAGGGACTACGAGCAGTACTTC
cdr3_aa: CSATRDYEQYF
v_call: TRBV20-1
j_call: TRBJ2-7
cdr3_length: 11
clone_size: -
d_call: -

cdr3_nt: TGTGCCAGCAGCTTAGGGGGGGCGGCCTCCTACGAGCAGTACTTC
cdr3_aa: CASSLGGAASYEQYF
v_call: TRBV7-8
j_call: TRBJ2-7
cdr3_length: 15
clone_size: -
d_call: -

cdr3_nt: TGCGCCAGCTCCCTTGGGGGGGAAGCTGGAAACACCATATATTTT
cdr3_aa: CASSLGGEAGNTIYF
v_call: TRBV5-1
j_call: TRBJ1-3
cdr3_length: 15
clone_size: -
d_call: -

cdr3_nt: TGCGCCAGCAGCTTGGCCCCGGGCAGGACGAACACTGAAGCTTTCTTT
cdr3_aa: CASSLAPGRTNTEAFF
v_call: TRBV5-1
j_call: TRBJ1-1
cdr3_length: 16
clone_size: -
d_call: -

cdr3_nt: TGCGCCAGCAGCCAAGTCCCTCAATTAAGCTCCTACAATGAGCAGTTCTTC
cdr3_aa: CASSQVPQLSSYNEQFF
v_call: TRBV4-1
j_call: TRBJ2-1
cdr3_length: 17
clone_size: -
d_call: -

cdr3_nt: TGTGCCAGCTCACCCCCCTCCCCAGGACGTACTAATGAAAAACTGTTTTTT
cdr3_aa: CASSPPSPGRTNEKLFF
v_call: TRBV18
j_call: TRBJ1-4
cdr3_length: 17
clone_size: -
d_call: -

cdr3_nt: TGTGCCAGCAGCTCCCGGGACAGGGGGTTTGGGACCCAGTACTTC
cdr3_aa: CASSSRDRGFGTQYF
v_call: TRBV7-9
j_call: TRBJ2-5
cdr3_length: 15
clone_size: few
d_call: TRBD1

cdr3_nt: TGTGCCAGCAGGGAGGGGTACCTTCAGTACTTC
cdr3_aa: CASREGYLQYF
v_call: TRBV6-8
j_call: TRBJ2-4
cdr3_length: 11
clone_size: -
d_call: -

cdr3_nt: TGTGCCAGTAGTATACGGAGGGGCGCGAACACCGGGGAGCTGTTTTTT
cdr3_aa: CASSIRRGANTGELFF
v_call: TRBV19
j_call: TRBJ2-2
cdr3_length: 16
clone_size: once
d_call: -

cdr3_nt: TGTGCCAGCAGCGGATTTGAAGGACAGGGATCACCCCTCCACTTT
cdr3_aa: CASSGFEGQGSPLHF
v_call: TRBV9
j_call: TRBJ1-6
cdr3_length: 15
clone_size: -
d_call: TRBD1

cdr3_nt: TGTGCCAGTAGAGACCAGGAAAATAGCAATCAGCCCCAGCATTTT
cdr3_aa: CASRDQENSNQPQHF
v_call: TRBV19
j_call: TRBJ1-5
cdr3_length: 15
clone_size: -
d_call: -

cdr3_nt: TGTGCCAGTACCCAGGGGGGAGTGTACACTGAAGCTTTCTTT
cdr3_aa: CASTQGGVYTEAFF
v_call: TRBV19
j_call: TRBJ1-1
cdr3_length: 14
clone_size: few
d_call: TRBD1

cdr3_nt: TGTGCCAGCAGTAAAAGGACAGGATTTCAGTTAATCGAGCAGTACTTC
cdr3_aa: CASSKRTGFQLIEQYF
v_call: TRBV27
j_call: TRBJ2-7
cdr3_length: 16
clone_size: once
d_call: TRBD1

cdr3_nt: TGCGCCAGCAGTGAGGTAACAGGGGGCGCCCAACAGCCCCAGCATTTT
cdr3_aa: CASSEVTGGAQQPQHF
v_call: TRBV10-2
j_call: TRBJ1-5
cdr3_length: 16
clone_size: -
d_call: TRBD1

cdr3_nt: TGTGCCAGCAGCGGGGATCAGCCCCAGCATTTT
cdr3_aa: CASSGDQPQHF
v_call: TRBV27
j_call: TRBJ1-5
cdr3_length: 11
clone_size: -
d_call: -

cdr3_nt: TGTGCCAGCAGCTGGGCGGGTAGCCAAATCACAGATACGCAGTATTTT
cdr3_aa: CASSWAGSQITDTQYF
v_call: TRBV5-6
j_call: TRBJ2-3
cdr3_length: 16
clone_size: few
d_call: -

cdr3_nt: TGTGCCAGCAGCCAAAGGGCGACTGAAGCTTTCTTT
cdr3_aa: CASSQRATEAFF
v_call: TRBV6-5
j_call: TRBJ1-1
cdr3_length: 12
clone_size: -
d_call: -

cdr3_nt: TGCGCCAGCAAGGGGGAAGAGACCCAGTACTTC
cdr3_aa: CASKGEETQYF
v_call: TRBV4-1
j_call: TRBJ2-5
cdr3_length: 11
clone_size: -
d_call: -

cdr3_nt: TGTGCCAGTAAGGGAAACGACCAACTCAACACTGAAGCTTTCTTT
cdr3_aa: CASKGNDQLNTEAFF
v_call: TRBV19
j_call: TRBJ1-1
cdr3_length: 15
clone_size: -
d_call: -

cdr3_nt: TGTGCCAGCAGCCGAGGATACAGGGCCGGGTATGGCTACACCTTC
cdr3_aa: CASSRGYRAGYGYTF
v_call: TRBV6-5
j_call: TRBJ1-2
cdr3_length: 15
clone_size: -
d_call: -

cdr3_nt: TGTGCCACCACGGGGCAGGGGATACATGGCTACACCTTC
cdr3_aa: CATTGQGIHGYTF
v_call: TRBV10-3
j_call: TRBJ1-2
cdr3_length: 13
clone_size: -
d_call: -